This T cell receptor beta chain originates from a study of blood T cell repertoires in COVID-19. Background on the study: The United States, Italy and Spain were the sources of the acute and convalescent COVID-19 samples. PBMCs, B-cell-depleted T cells, or T cells were the source of the cDNA or gDNA that made up the material.

Method: immunoSEQ multiplex PCR; TCRdb's copy keeps in-frame clones and lacks some. Here the sample spans roughly 88,000 clones, 80% to 95% being singletons. V shed 7 bases and J 6 bases; nucleotides not matched to a gene: 4. Germline V CDR1 and CDR2: MNHEY, SVGAGI. This CDR3 contains 15 residues. The chain recombines TRBV6-5 with TRBJ2-2, with 14 bases aligning to TRBD2. Specimen: peripheral blood. The sequence was collected from a woman between 50 and 59 years old in a cohort sampled during active COVID-19. DNA of the CDR3: TGTGCCAGCACCGTGACTAGCGGGGGGGCCGGGGAGCTGTTTTTT. This sequence encodes CASTVTSGGAGELFF.